These 13 T cell receptor beta chains were all obtained from the same sample, sequenced in a study of cytomegalovirus exposure and HLA in healthy donors. 13 Jbeta primers and 60 Vbeta primers were used for the PCR. Profiled with immunoSEQ multiplex PCR; TCRdb holds only in-frame clones, not every one. The sample has about 200,000 clones; around 86% are singletons. Source material: PBMCs. These receptor sequences come from a woman aged 45-65 years in good health and CMV-seropositive.

The chain has TRBV2 and TRBJ1-2; 9 nucleotides line up with TRBD1. Trimming removed 6 bases from V and 6 bases from J; junction bases left unmatched: 2. Germline CDR1 SNHLY, CDR2 FYNNEI. The CDR3 has 12 residues. CDR3 protein: CASRDRGNGYTF. The CDR3 DNA follows: TGTGCCAGCAGGGACAGGGGTAATGGCTACACCTTC.

The chain links TRBV27 to TRBJ2-5; 8 bases align to TRBD2. The end of the DNA fits TRBJ2-7 better, so the J call may be wrong. The CDR3 loop spans 16 amino acids. Germline V CDR1 and CDR2: MNHEY, SMNVEV (reference sequence). The chain's CDR3 is CASSLWDSGDSGEQYF. Written as DNA, the CDR3 is TGTGCCAGCAGTTTATGGGATAGCGGGGATTCAGGCGAGCAGTACTTC.

This clone was detected only once. This chain uses TRBV5-1 with TRBJ2-3, with 8 positions matching TRBD2. Germline loops: CDR1 SGHRS, CDR2 YFSETQ. The CDR3 contains 16 residues. Trimming removed 0 bases from V and 2 bases from J; junction bases left unmatched: 5. The CDR3 loop is CASSLGPSGLTDTQYF. The DNA for the CDR3 is TGCGCCAGCAGCTTGGGTCCTAGCGGGCTCACAGATACGCAGTATTTT. Drawing the rest from reference TRBV5-1 and TRBJ2-3, the complete variable domain is KAGVTQTPRYLIKTRGQQVTLSCSPISGHRSVSWYQQTPGQGLQFLFEYFSETQRNKGNFPGRFSGRQFSNSRSEMNVSTLELGDSALYLCASSLGPSGLTDTQYFGPGTRLTVL.

The chain is built from TRBV10-1 and TRBJ2-3; 7 bases line up with TRBD2. Trimming at V came to 5 bases and at J to 4 bases, leaving 6 bases not matched to a gene. The CDR3 has 14 amino acids. The germline CDR1 and CDR2 sequences are WNHNN and SYGVQD (reference sequence). In nucleotides, the CDR3 is TGCGCCAGCAGTTCGGGGGGAGTTGCAGATACGCAGTATTTT. Its protein is CASSSGGVADTQYF.

The V and J genes are TRBV2 and TRBJ1-2; D ambiguous. Between the trimmed V and J ends, which lost 6 bases and 4 bases, there was a span of 12 bases. Germline assignment: CDR1 SNHLY and CDR2 FYNNEI. The CDR3 spans 13 residues. CDR3 sequence: CASRTSEGYGYTF. The CDR3 DNA reads TGTGCCAGCAGGACTTCTGAAGGCTATGGCTACACCTTC.

The chain is built from TRBV7-2 and TRBJ1-2; the match to TRBD1 covers 7 bases. Germline V gene data show CDR1 as SGHTA and CDR2 as FQGNSA. This CDR3 contains 14 residues. J lost 4 bases, V lost 5 bases, and 7 bases had no gene match. CDR3 coding DNA: TGTGCCAGCAGCCCTGGGACAGTCCCCTATGGCTACACCTTC. This gives the protein CASSPGTVPYGYTF.

The chain carries TRBV25-1 and TRBJ2-2; possible D gene TRBD1, 6 bases. Looked up from germline, CDR1 is MGHDK and CDR2 is SYGVNS. There are 15 residues in the CDR3. Trimming removed 5 bases at V and 1 base at J, with 11 bases between. The CDR3 DNA is TGTGCCAGCAGTACCAGGGGAGTGAACACCGGGGAGCTGTTTTTT. It translates to CASSTRGVNTGELFF.

The genes are TRBV28 and TRBJ1-2; tentatively, D is TRBD1 (5 bases). The CDR3 loop spans 14 amino acids. CDR1 and CDR2 from the germline V gene are MDHEN and SYDVKM. The V gene lost 7 bases and the J gene lost 0 bases, with 12 bases spanning the gap. Here the CDR3 DNA reads TGTGCCAGCAACCGGGGGGATTCTAACTATGGCTACACCTTC. It codes for CASNRGDSNYGYTF.

This sequence joins TRBV7-9 and TRBJ2-7; perhaps TRBD2 as D (7 bases). Trimming left V 8 bases short and J 5 bases short, with 22 bases between. The CDR3 runs 15 residues. CDR1 is SEHNR and CDR2 is FQNEAQ in the germline V gene (reference sequence). The CDR3 region has the DNA TGTGCCAGCGTGACAACGGGGGGCAGCGTGAACGAGCAGTACTTC. Protein sequence: CASVTTGGSVNEQYF.

V gene TRBV28 combines with J gene TRBJ1-2; D remains ambiguous. The germline gives CDR1 MDHEN, CDR2 SYDVKM. Trimming stripped 0 bases from V and 4 bases from J, with 18 bases between. This CDR3 spans 17 amino acids. For the CDR3, the DNA is TGTGCCAGCAGTTTATGGGGGAGTAAACTTTTGGGCTATGGCTACACCTTC. This encodes CASSLWGSKLLGYGYTF.

The chain has TRBV10-1 and TRBJ2-2, with D perhaps TRBD1 (6 bases). The CDR3 runs to 14 residues. Trimming pared 5 bases from V and 4 bases from J, leaving 11 bases between. Germline V gene lookup returns CDR1 WNHNN and CDR2 SYGVQD (reference sequence). The chain's CDR3 is CASSSGDGTGELFF. CDR3 coding DNA: TGCGCCAGCAGTTCAGGGGATGGCACCGGGGAGCTGTTTTTT.

J is TRBJ2-6 and V is TRBV19; D perhaps matches TRBD2 (5 bases). CDR1 and CDR2 (germline): LNHDA, SQIVND (reference sequence). V lost 2 bases and J 0 bases, leaving 11 bases between the germline ends. The CDR3 is 17 amino acids. The CDR3 nucleotides are TGTGCCAGTAGTATATCCAGCGGCTTCTCTGGGGCCAACGTCCTGACTTTC. Translated, it gives CASSISSGFSGANVLTF.

The V gene is TRBV2, the J gene TRBJ1-1, with D unclear. The V gene's germline CDR1 is SNHLY and CDR2 FYNNEI. The V end was cut by 8 bases, the J end by 0 bases, with 16 bases between. The CDR3 spans 15 residues. The CDR3 coding sequence is TGTGCCAGCCAGAGAATACTGGAGGTGAACACTGAAGCTTTCTTT. Translating it yields CASQRILEVNTEAFF.